The rows below give T cell receptor beta chains drawn from one sample of a study of T cell responses to AZD1222 COVID-19 vaccine. Measured with immunoSEQ multiplex PCR; TCRdb has only the in-frame clones, and not every one. The sample yields approximately 100,000 clones, nearly 90% seen once. Sequenced material: peripheral blood, taken 28 days after the second AZD1222 dose. All receptors come from an adult who received the AZD1222 COVID-19 vaccine. Each CDR3 is given with its conserved first and last residue. Each record gives: J gene, clone size, V gene, D gene, CDR3 protein, CDR3 DNA. A D gene is named only where the DNA matches it firmly. Rows give clone size only sometimes, using once, few, many, or a class for an expanded clone.

TRBJ2-3 | - | TRBV28 | - | CASSLPSGRTDTQYF | TGTGCCAGCAGTTTGCCCTCAGGGCGCACAGATACGCAGTATTTT
TRBJ1-1 | once | TRBV29-1 | - | CSVDGGGSAFF | TGCAGCGTTGACGGGGGCGGTTCGGCTTTCTTT
TRBJ1-2 | - | TRBV9 | TRBD1 | CASTRDSNYGYTF | TGTGCCAGCACCAGGGACAGTAACTATGGCTACACCTTC
TRBJ2-5 | - | TRBV28 | - | CASSSMDGTSGTQYF | TGTGCCAGCAGTTCGATGGACGGAACCTCGGGGACCCAGTACTTC
TRBJ1-4 | - | TRBV7-6 | - | CASSLVEKLFF | TGTGCCAGCAGCTTAGTCGAAAAACTGTTTTTT
TRBJ2-1 | - | TRBV29-1 | TRBD1 | CSVAYRGLASEQFF | TGCAGCGTTGCCTACAGGGGGCTAGCGAGTGAGCAGTTCTTC
TRBJ1-4 | - | TRBV18 | - | CASSVQAAGKLFF | TGTGCCAGCTCAGTACAGGCGGCTGGAAAACTGTTTTTT
TRBJ2-1 | - | TRBV19 | - | CASRYMGVPFF | TGTGCCAGTAGATACATGGGGGTCCCGTTCTTC
TRBJ1-2 | - | TRBV5-5 | - | CASSLRTGTNYGYTF | TGTGCCAGCAGCTTGAGAACAGGAACTAACTATGGCTACACCTTC
TRBJ2-3 | - | TRBV27 | - | CASSSTSTQYF | TGTGCCAGCAGTTCTACTAGTACGCAGTATTTT
TRBJ2-3 | - | TRBV7-6 | TRBD2 | CASSLDSGSTDTQYF | TGTGCCAGCAGCTTAGATAGCGGGAGTACAGATACGCAGTATTTT
TRBJ1-1 | once | TRBV5-5 | - | CASSLRSEGLAFF | TGTGCCAGCAGCTTGCGGTCAGAAGGGTTAGCTTTCTTT
TRBJ1-2 | - | TRBV19 | - | CASRADTSNYGYTF | TGTGCCAGTAGAGCGGACACCTCTAACTATGGCTACACCTTC
TRBJ1-2 | - | TRBV5-5 | - | CASSFRGIGDGYTF | TGTGCCAGCAGCTTCAGGGGCATAGGGGATGGCTACACCTTC
TRBJ1-5 | - | TRBV6-5 | - | CASKAGVGSNQPQHF | TGTGCCAGCAAGGCAGGGGTCGGAAGCAATCAGCCCCAGCATTTT
TRBJ2-1 | - | TRBV11-2 | TRBD2 | CASRSPGLAGLRQFF | TGTGCCAGCAGGTCCCCGGGACTAGCGGGCCTGAGGCAGTTCTTC
TRBJ1-4 | once | TRBV13 | TRBD1 | CASSPKAGGFDEKLFF | TGTGCCAGCAGCCCAAAAGCAGGGGGTTTTGATGAAAAACTGTTTTTT
TRBJ2-2 | few | TRBV6-5 | - | CASRLTHPGGELFF | TGTGCCAGCAGGTTGACACATCCGGGTGGGGAGCTGTTTTTT
TRBJ2-5 | - | TRBV5-1 | - | CASSSDGTSRETQYF | TGCGCCAGCAGTTCCGATGGCACGTCGCGAGAGACCCAGTACTTC
TRBJ2-7 | - | TRBV6-2/TRBV6-3 | TRBD1 | CASSHGQGGYEQYF | TGTGCCAGCAGCCATGGACAGGGCGGCTACGAGCAGTACTTC
TRBJ1-4 | - | TRBV5-4 | TRBD1 | CATSLRDRNNEKLFF | TGTGCCACCTCATTACGGGACAGGAATAATGAAAAACTGTTTTTT
TRBJ1-2 | - | TRBV5-4 | - | CASSLGHKSYGYTF | TGTGCCAGCAGCTTGGGTCACAAAAGCTATGGCTACACCTTC
TRBJ2-1 | many | TRBV2 | TRBD2 | CASSIAGSSYNEQFF | TGTGCCAGCAGTATAGCGGGAAGCTCCTACAATGAGCAGTTCTTC
TRBJ1-1 | - | TRBV3-1/TRBV3-2 | - | CASSRLTEAFF | TGTGCCAGCAGCCGTCTCACTGAAGCTTTCTTT
TRBJ2-3 | - | TRBV2 | TRBD1 | CASNEWDRLSTDTQYF | TGTGCCAGCAACGAGTGGGACAGGCTTAGCACAGATACGCAGTATTTT
TRBJ1-2 | - | TRBV6-4 | TRBD1 | CASSDTAGTGTSGYTF | TGTGCCAGCAGTGACACTGCCGGGACAGGGACCTCGGGCTACACCTTC
TRBJ1-2 | few | TRBV28 | - | CASSFGVNGYTF | TGTGCCAGCAGTTTTGGGGTAAATGGCTACACCTTC
TRBJ2-1 | - | TRBV6-1 | - | CASSEGGRVGSKQFF | TGTGCCAGCAGTGAGGGGGGGCGTGTGGGGTCCAAGCAGTTCTTC
TRBJ2-1 | once | TRBV4-1 | - | CASGLGLGGTYNEQFF | TGCGCCAGCGGCCTTGGGTTAGGGGGAACCTACAATGAGCAGTTCTTC
TRBJ2-3 | - | TRBV28 | - | CASSLDVWSTDTQYF | TGTGCCAGCAGTCTGGATGTTTGGAGCACAGATACGCAGTATTTT
TRBJ2-7 | - | TRBV5-4 | - | CASSSRRAAGFEQYF | TGTGCCAGCAGCTCCCGACGGGCCGCCGGGTTTGAGCAGTACTTC